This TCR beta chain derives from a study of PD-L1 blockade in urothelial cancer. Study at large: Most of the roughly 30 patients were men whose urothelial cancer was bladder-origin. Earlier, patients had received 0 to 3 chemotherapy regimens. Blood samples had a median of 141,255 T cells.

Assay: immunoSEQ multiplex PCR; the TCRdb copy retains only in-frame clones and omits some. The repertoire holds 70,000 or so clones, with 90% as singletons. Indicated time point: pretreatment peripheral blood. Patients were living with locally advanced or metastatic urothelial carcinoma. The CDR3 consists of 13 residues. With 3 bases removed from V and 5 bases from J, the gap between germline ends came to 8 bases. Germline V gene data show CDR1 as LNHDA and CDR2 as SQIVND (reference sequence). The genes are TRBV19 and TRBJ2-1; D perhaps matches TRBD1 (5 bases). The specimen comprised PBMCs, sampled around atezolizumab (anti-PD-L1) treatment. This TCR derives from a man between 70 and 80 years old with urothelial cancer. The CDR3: CASSIRQNNEQFF. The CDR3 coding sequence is TGTGCCAGTAGTATTAGACAGAACAATGAGCAGTTCTTC.